One sample yielded the 26 T cell receptor beta chains listed below, sequenced in a study of T cells after yellow fever vaccination. TCRdb fed the 5' RACE reads into MiXCR, producing one record per CDR3 protein. In the table there are roughly 45,000 distinct CDR3 sequences, around 6.4% of which are singletons. The material sequenced was PBMCs, either bulk or a sorted T-cell subset (CD4+, CD8+, memory, or dextramer-sorted; not recorded which), taken 45 days after the yellow fever booster vaccination. The receptors stem from a man aged 30-40 years who received the YFV17D yellow fever vaccine.

For this clonotype: With a much larger clone just one base away, this may be a read error. J is TRBJ2-1 and V is TRBV6-1; 9 nucleotides agree with TRBD1. Losses at the gene ends were 7 bases for V and 6 bases for J; bases not matched to a gene: 7. Germline assignment: CDR1 MNHNS and CDR2 SASEGT. The CDR3 covers 14 residues. This chain's CDR3 is CASNRDRVTNEQFF. CDR3 nucleotide sequence: TGTGCCAGCAACCGGGACAGGGTTACCAATGAGCAGTTCTTC.

This clonotype was detected ten times or more. The chain joins TRBV30 to TRBJ1-4; 7 nucleotides agree with TRBD1. Germline lookup yields CDR1 GTSNPN and CDR2 SVGIG (reference sequence). CDR3 length: 15 residues. J gave up 3 bases and V 2 bases, and 6 bases lay outside the gene matches. The CDR3 DNA is TGTGCCTGGAGTCACGGGACAGTAGCTAATGAAAAACTGTTTTTT. Translated: CAWSHGTVANEKLFF.

This chain uses TRBV30 with TRBJ1-5; no reliable D call. Per the germline V gene, CDR1 is GTSNPN and CDR2 is SVGIG (reference sequence). Trimming left V 6 bases short and J 3 bases short, with 15 bases between. The CDR3 is made up of 14 amino acids. The DNA for the CDR3 is TGTGCCTGCGCCATTGTTGGGGACAATCAGCCCCAGCATTTT. Its translation is CACAIVGDNQPQHF.

V gene TRBV12-3 or TRBV12-4 combines with J gene TRBJ1-1; 9 bases align to TRBD1. Trimming at V came to 6 bases and at J to 4 bases, leaving 9 bases not matched to a gene. The CDR3 sequence is 15 residues long. This CDR3 reads CASSRGQGLGTEAFF. The CDR3 DNA sequence: TGTGCCAGCAGCCGTGGACAGGGGTTGGGCACTGAAGCTTTCTTT.

A few counts support this clonotype. V usage is TRBV6-2 or TRBV6-3 and J usage is TRBJ1-6; D is uncertain. Germline CDR1 is MNHEY and CDR2 is SVGEGT. This CDR3 comprises 14 residues. V was clipped by 6 bases and J by 10 bases, with 16 bases between them. The CDR3 here is CASRTPGRHSPLHF. In nucleotides, the CDR3 is TGTGCCAGCAGAACACCGGGCCGGCACTCACCCCTCCACTTT.

This clonotype was seen repeatedly, ten times or more. This chain joins TRBV5-1 and TRBJ2-3, with unresolved D. The CDR3 has 11 amino acids. Germline values: CDR1 SGHRS, CDR2 YFSETQ. V lost 2 bases, J lost 3 bases, and 1 base lay in between. The CDR3 protein is CASSFTDTQYF. For the CDR3, the DNA is TGCGCCAGCAGCTTTACAGATACGCAGTATTTT.

The sample holds many counts of this clonotype. The chain employs TRBV6-4 and TRBJ2-1; D may be TRBD2 (6 bases). The germline CDR1 and CDR2 sequences are MRHNA and SNTAGT. V gave up 0 bases and J gave up 0 bases, with 6 bases separating them. CDR3 size: 15 residues. DNA for the CDR3: TGTGCCAGCAGTGACTCAGCGGGCTCCTACAATGAGCAGTTCTTC. This gives the protein CASSDSAGSYNEQFF.

This clonotype was counted many times. The J gene is TRBJ2-1, the V gene TRBV5-4; D uncertain. The germline CDR1 and CDR2 sequences are SGHNT and YYREEE (reference sequence). The CDR3 is made up of 14 amino acids. Trimming shortened V by 0 bases and J by 2 bases, and 6 bases separated the two germline ends. This CDR3 reads CASSLGRAYNEQFF. CDR3 DNA sequence: TGTGCCAGCAGCTTGGGTCGGGCCTACAATGAGCAGTTCTTC. The entire variable domain, with the rest obtained from reference TRBV5-4 and TRBJ2-1, is as follows: ETGVTQSPTHLIKTRGQQVTLRCSSQSGHNTVSWYQQALGQGPQFIFQYYREEENGRGNFPPRFSGLQFPNYSSELNVNALELDDSALYLCASSLGRAYNEQFFGPGTRLTVL.

The table lists this clonotype with a count of one. A read error may explain this, as a much larger clone is one base away. The gene calls are TRBV7-2 and TRBJ2-3; D not resolved. CDR3 length: 16 residues. CDR1 and CDR2 from the germline V gene are SGHTA and FQGNSA. V was shortened by 6 bases and J by 1 base, with 17 bases between the two germline ends. In DNA, the CDR3 is TGTGCCAGCAGTTCCTGGAGCGTCTACCGCACAGATACGCAGTATTTT. The encoded protein is CASSSWSVYRTDTQYF.

This clonotype was picked up many times. The chain couples TRBV10-2 to TRBJ2-1, with D perhaps matching TRBD1 or TRBD2 (6 bases each). The length of the CDR3 is 11 residues. V lost 4 bases and J lost 10, with 8 bases in between. In germline, CDR1 is WSHSY, CDR2 SAAADI. The CDR3 spells CASSVGGEQFF. The DNA of the CDR3 is TGCGCCAGCAGTGTCGGGGGCGAGCAGTTCTTC.

This clonotype was recorded many times. The chain couples TRBV11-2 to TRBJ1-2; TRBD1 aligns across 10 bases. CDR1 and CDR2 from the germline V gene are SGHAT and FQNNGV. J was trimmed by 6 bases and V by 4 bases; bases with no gene match: 14. The CDR3 covers 17 residues. CDR3 protein: CASSSLRDRGMKNGYTF. CDR3 nucleotides: TGTGCCAGCAGCTCTCTCCGGGACAGGGGCATGAAGAATGGCTACACCTTC. The entire variable domain, with the rest obtained from reference TRBV11-2 and TRBJ1-2, is as follows: EAGVAQSPRYKIIEKRQSVAFWCNPISGHATLYWYQQILGQGPKLLIQFQNNGVVDDSQLPKDRFSAERLKGVDSTLKIQPAKLEDSAVYLCASSSLRDRGMKNGYTFGSGTRLTVV.

The CDR3 sequence is CAWSVRGVEKLFF. The CDR3 bases are TGTGCCTGGAGTGTAAGGGGAGTGGAAAAACTGTTTTTT. The rearrangement links TRBV30 to TRBJ1-4, with a weak D call TRBD1 (5 bases). The V end lost 0 bases, the J end lost 8 bases, and 10 bases lay between the germline ends. The CDR3 consists of 13 residues. Germline lookup yields CDR1 GTSNPN and CDR2 SVGIG (reference sequence).

This clonotype was found many times. At one end, the junction sequence differs from germline, possibly due to a read error. The J gene is TRBJ2-1, the V gene TRBV5-6; D gene uncertain. The CDR3 covers 14 residues. The germline CDR1 and CDR2 sequences are SGHDT and YYEEEE. CDR3 sequence (DNA): TGTGCCAGCAGCCGTATCACGACCTACACTGAGCAGTTCTTC. This codes for CASSRITTYTEQFF.

The chain employs TRBV20-1 and TRBJ2-1, with TRBD2 identical over 7 bases. Per germline, CDR1 DFQATT and CDR2 SNEGSKA (reference sequence). CDR3 size: 15 residues. With 6 bases clipped from V and 3 bases from J, the junction kept 11 bases outside the gene matches. The CDR3 DNA reads TGCAGTGCCCTAACCTCAGCGGGGATCTACAATGAGCAGTTCTTC. Protein sequence: CSALTSAGIYNEQFF.

This clonotype was seen at least ten times. The chain combines TRBV5-1 with TRBJ2-2, with 12 bases fitting TRBD2. The V gene end was trimmed by 4 bases and the J gene end by 7 bases; junction bases not matched to a gene: 8. The germline CDR1 and CDR2 sequences are SGHRS and YFSETQ. This CDR3 is built from 16 residues. The CDR3 is CASSDGLAGSIGELFF. The DNA for the CDR3 is TGCGCCAGCAGCGATGGACTAGCGGGAAGTATCGGGGAGCTGTTTTTT.

This clonotype counts as large. V is TRBV29-1 and J is TRBJ2-1; a weak D match, TRBD2 (6 bases). CDR3 length: 16 amino acids. The V and J ends lost 6 bases and 1 base respectively, with 19 bases between them. Per the germline V gene, CDR1 is SQVTM and CDR2 is ANQGSEA. The CDR3 is CSVMEGRPPSYNEQFF. In DNA, the CDR3 is TGCAGCGTGATGGAGGGTAGGCCCCCTTCCTACAATGAGCAGTTCTTC.

The chain is built from TRBV12-3 or TRBV12-4 and TRBJ1-2; the D is unclear. Trimming cost V 5 bases and J 5 bases, with 18 bases left between them. The CDR3 runs to 15 residues. The CDR3 sequence: CASSPEVAVYYGYTF. CDR3 coding DNA: TGTGCCAGCAGTCCGGAGGTAGCAGTGTATTATGGCTACACCTTC.

V usage is TRBV12-5 and J usage is TRBJ1-1; 8 positions match TRBD1. The germline V gene has CDR1 LGHNT and CDR2 FRNRAP. J lost 1 base, V lost 6 bases, and 10 bases had no gene match. The CDR3 covers 16 residues. The CDR3 loop is CASGRGQGLENTEAFF. CDR3 nucleotide sequence: TGTGCTAGTGGACGCGGACAGGGCCTAGAGAACACTGAAGCTTTCTTT.

This CDR3 reads CASSFTRAGELFF. In DNA form, the CDR3 reads TGTGCCAGCAGCTTTACTAGGGCCGGGGAGCTGTTTTTT. This rearrangement joins TRBV5-4 to TRBJ2-2; a possible D gene is TRBD2 (5 bases). Germline V CDR1 and CDR2: SGHNT, YYREEE (reference sequence). V was trimmed by 2 bases and J by 6 bases, leaving 8 bases between them. CDR3 length: 13 residues.

This clonotype was found many times. The rearrangement uses TRBV12-3 or TRBV12-4 and TRBJ2-7; D is unclear. V lost 2 bases and J 3 bases, leaving 14 bases between the germline ends. The CDR3 loop spans 15 amino acids. CDR3 region: CASSLISSDNYEQYF. The CDR3 DNA reads TGTGCCAGCAGTTTAATCTCCTCTGACAACTACGAGCAGTACTTC.

The chain uses TRBV20-1 and TRBJ2-7, with 7 bases that match TRBD2. This CDR3 contains 14 residues. Germline-derived CDR1 and CDR2 are DFQATT and SNEGSKA (reference sequence). Unmatched junction bases numbered 6, after V lost 2 bases and J lost 2 bases. This CDR3 reads CSARPTGTTYEQYF. The CDR3 DNA is TGCAGTGCTAGACCTACCGGGACTACCTACGAGCAGTACTTC.

This clonotype was observed a handful of times. The chain carries TRBV5-1 and TRBJ2-1; D is possibly TRBD1 (5 bases). This CDR3 spans 18 amino acids. Germline CDR1 and CDR2: SGHRS and YFSETQ. V shed 4 bases and J shed 2 bases, with 22 bases lying between them. The CDR3 coding sequence is TGCGCCAGCAGCCTTTTAGGGGAAGGGGTTACAACCTACAATGAGCAGTTCTTC. This gives the protein CASSLLGEGVTTYNEQFF.

On this clonotype: This sequence may be a read error, since a much larger clone differs from it by one base. This chain's CDR3 is CASSQAETEAFF. CDR3 nucleotides: TGTGCCAGCAGCCAAGCGGAAACCGAAGCTTTCTTT. The chain links TRBV4-2 to TRBJ1-1; the D is unclear. Germline V gene sequence: CDR1 LGHNA, CDR2 YNFKEQ. V was shortened by 1 base and J by 8 bases, with 8 bases between the two germline ends. This CDR3 contains 12 residues.

This clonotype has at least ten counts. The chain recombines TRBV5-1 with TRBJ2-2, with D maybe TRBD1 (6 bases). This CDR3 is 14 amino acids long. Per the germline V gene, CDR1 is SGHRS and CDR2 is YFSETQ. With 2 bases removed from V and 5 bases from J, the gap between germline ends came to 10 bases. This chain's CDR3 is CASSLGQPTGELFF. CDR3 in DNA: TGCGCCAGCAGCTTAGGACAGCCGACCGGGGAGCTGTTTTTT.

At least ten counts were recorded for this clonotype. The chain recombines TRBV14 with TRBJ2-5, with D possibly matching TRBD2 (6 bases). The germline CDR1 and CDR2 sequences are SGHDN and FVKESK. This CDR3 contains 17 residues. Trimming stripped 1 base from V and 1 base from J, with 16 bases between. The CDR3 protein is CASSQGSRGPIQETQYF. The CDR3 DNA follows: TGTGCCAGCAGCCAAGGGTCGCGGGGACCTATCCAAGAGACCCAGTACTTC.

This clonotype was detected many times. The V gene is TRBV7-9, the J gene TRBJ2-1; D may be TRBD2 (6 bases). Germline CDR1 reads SEHNR; CDR2 reads FQNEAQ (reference sequence). This CDR3 is built from 11 residues. The CDR3 region is CAEGTNNEQFF. The DNA of the CDR3 is TGTGCGGAGGGTACCAACAATGAGCAGTTCTTC.